The 10 T cell receptor beta chains below all came from one sample that was sequenced in a study of OX40 agonist ivuxolimab in advanced cancers. The data were produced by immunoSEQ multiplex PCR, yet TCRdb's version contains in-frame clones alone and is incomplete. The sample includes about 120,000 clones, around 89% of them seen just once. The sample in question was CD4+ or CD8+ T cells sorted from blood, obtained in a trial of the OX40 agonist ivuxolimab. These receptors all stem from an adult with an advanced solid tumor such as melanoma, head and neck, liver or kidney cancer.

The chain joins TRBV14 to TRBJ1-2; D perhaps matches TRBD1 (6 bases). The CDR3 is 13 amino acids. The V end lost 3 bases, the J end lost 8 bases, and 13 bases lay between the germline ends. Germline CDR1 is SGHDN and CDR2 is FVKESK. The CDR3, as DNA: TGTGCCAGCAGCCACGGAGGGGGAGGCGGCTACACCTTC. Translation: CASSHGGGGGYTF.

This chain links TRBV6-1 with TRBJ2-7, with 12 bases matching TRBD1. Germline assignment: CDR1 MNHNS and CDR2 SASEGT. The CDR3 contains 16 residues. V trimming: 2 bases; J trimming: 4 bases; junction bases outside the gene matches: 6. The CDR3 DNA follows: TGTGCCAGCAGTGAACCGGGACAGGGGGCAGGGTACGAGCAGTACTTC. Encoded protein: CASSEPGQGAGYEQYF.

This clone was seen more than once but under ten times. The rearrangement uses TRBV29-1 and TRBJ1-5; D call uncertain. Looked up from germline, CDR1 is SQVTM and CDR2 is ANQGSEA. There are 13 residues in the CDR3. V was clipped by 4 bases and J by 3 bases, with 10 bases between them. CDR3 sequence (DNA): TGCAGCGTTGGAGCAGGCACCAATCAGCCCCAGCATTTT. Translation: CSVGAGTNQPQHF.

The V call is TRBV4-3, the J call TRBJ1-1; tentative D call: TRBD1 (5 bases). The CDR3 has 13 residues. Germline V CDR1 and CDR2: LGHNA, YSLEER. Trimming removed 4 bases at V and 3 bases at J, with 9 bases between. In DNA form, the CDR3 reads TGCGCCAGCAGCCCGGGGGTAGACACTGAAGCTTTCTTT. The encoded protein is CASSPGVDTEAFF.

The rearrangement uses TRBV30 and TRBJ1-4; the D gene is possibly TRBD1 (5 bases). Germline assignment: CDR1 GTSNPN and CDR2 SVGIG (reference sequence). Trimming pared 2 bases from V and 8 bases from J, leaving 12 bases between. The length of the CDR3 is 13 residues. In nucleotides, the CDR3 is TGTGCCTGGAGTCGGGGGAACGGGGAAAAACTGTTTTTT. It yields the protein CAWSRGNGEKLFF.

V is TRBV30 and J is TRBJ2-2, with no clear D. Germline assignment: CDR1 GTSNPN and CDR2 SVGIG (reference sequence). This CDR3 contains 13 residues. V was pared by 0 bases and J by 6 bases, with 8 bases between. The CDR3 sequence is CAWSVLVAGELFF. In DNA, the CDR3 is TGTGCCTGGAGTGTTTTAGTCGCCGGGGAGCTGTTTTTT.

This chain links TRBV11-3 with TRBJ2-1; D may be TRBD2 (7 bases). This CDR3 spans 16 amino acids. The V gene lost 1 base and the J gene lost 2 bases, with 12 bases spanning the gap. Germline CDR1 is SGHNT and CDR2 is YENEEA. CDR3: CASSLGGGTTYNEQFF. The DNA of the CDR3 is TGTGCCAGCAGCTTAGGGGGGGGCACCACCTACAATGAGCAGTTCTTC. The full variable domain, in which reference TRBV11-3 and TRBJ2-1 provide the parts outside the CDR3, is EAGVVQSPRYKIIEKKQPVAFWCNPISGHNTLYWYLQNLGQGPELLIRYENEEAVDDSQLPKDRFSAERLKGVDSTLKIQPAELGDSAVYLCASSLGGGTTYNEQFFGPGTRLTVL.

The V and J genes are TRBV10-3 and TRBJ1-1; D might be TRBD1 (5 bases). In germline, CDR1 is ENHRY, CDR2 SYGVKD. The length of the CDR3 is 15 residues. Trimming pared 4 bases from V and 0 bases from J, leaving 12 bases between. The CDR3: CAISVREGLNTEAFF. The CDR3 DNA reads TGTGCCATCAGTGTACGTGAGGGGCTGAACACTGAAGCTTTCTTT.

The V and J genes are TRBV18 and TRBJ2-7, with 7 positions matching TRBD1. This CDR3 has 12 residues. Germline lookup yields CDR1 KGHSH and CDR2 LQKENI. Trimming cost V 6 bases and J 7 bases; bases outside gene matches: 6. The CDR3 loop reads CASSLDRVEQYF. CDR3 coding DNA: TGTGCCAGCTCGCTTGACAGGGTTGAGCAGTACTTC.

This clone was recorded once. CDR3 in DNA: TGTGCCAGCAGCTTAGCGAGTCCAGGCGAAGGAAACACCATATATTTT. Translated, it gives CASSLASPGEGNTIYF. This chain uses TRBV7-2 with TRBJ1-3; D unclear. This CDR3 contains 16 residues. Germline CDR1 and CDR2: SGHTA and FQGNSA. V shed 0 bases and J shed 4 bases, with 13 bases lying between them.